These 30 T cell receptor beta chains came from one sample sequenced in a study of vaccination effects on CD4 cells after COVID-19. Culture proceeded for nine to eleven days, and CD4+ T cells were then isolated. Either the BNT162b2 or mRNA-1273 vaccine was given to participants in two doses. These receptors have no identified antigens. Assay: immunoSEQ multiplex PCR; the TCRdb copy retains only in-frame clones and omits some. The sample yields approximately 37,000 clones, around two thirds seen once. This specimen was CD4+ T cells from PBMCs cultured without peptide, taken after COVID-19 vaccination. The receptors here all came from a human donor who received a COVID-19 vaccine.

The chain joins TRBV19 to TRBJ2-7, with D possibly being TRBD2 (5 bases). Germline V gene lookup returns CDR1 LNHDA and CDR2 SQIVND (reference sequence). The CDR3 consists of 14 residues. Trimming left V 1 base short and J 2 bases short, with 9 bases between. In DNA form, the CDR3 reads TGTGCCAGTAGTATAGGGGGAGCGACCTACGAGCAGTACTTC. Translation: CASSIGGATYEQYF.

The chain has TRBV5-1 and TRBJ2-5; D unclear. From germline, CDR1 is SGHRS and CDR2 YFSETQ. The CDR3 runs 13 residues. V was pared by 2 bases and J by 5 bases, with 10 bases between. This CDR3 is CASSFMSTETQYF. The CDR3 DNA reads TGCGCCAGCAGCTTCATGTCAACGGAGACCCAGTACTTC.

V usage is TRBV10-2 and J usage is TRBJ2-7; TRBD1 might be the D (6 bases). The CDR3 is made up of 13 amino acids. V dropped 7 bases and J dropped 3 bases, with 13 bases sitting between them. CDR1 is WSHSY and CDR2 is SAAADI in the germline V gene. In DNA, the CDR3 is TGCGCCAGCATTTCCGGGACAAGCTACGAGCAGTACTTC. The encoded protein is CASISGTSYEQYF.

The chain recombines TRBV30 with TRBJ1-2; D is undetermined. The CDR3 is made up of 13 amino acids. Trimming cost V 4 bases and J 4 bases, with 13 bases left between them. CDR1 is GTSNPN and CDR2 is SVGIG in the germline V gene (reference sequence). CDR3 sequence: CAWTRGRIYGYTF. DNA for the CDR3: TGTGCCTGGACCAGAGGGAGGATCTATGGCTACACCTTC.

V is TRBV6-6 and J is TRBJ2-7; 10 nucleotides align to TRBD2. Germline V lookup: CDR1 MNHNY, CDR2 SVGAGI (reference sequence). V lost 5 bases and J lost 1; bases outside the gene matches: 8. This CDR3 has 16 residues. The CDR3 is CASSPASGGASYEQYF. CDR3 nucleotides: TGTGCCAGCAGTCCAGCCAGCGGGGGGGCATCCTACGAGCAGTACTTC.

The chain couples TRBV4-2 to TRBJ2-5, with D tentatively TRBD2 (6 bases). The V end was cut by 0 bases, the J end by 1 base, with 18 bases between. CDR1 is LGHNA and CDR2 is YNFKEQ in the germline V gene. The length of the CDR3 is 18 residues. The CDR3 DNA follows: TGTGCCAGCAGCCAAGATCGAGGTAGCGGTCTACCCCAAGAGACCCAGTACTTC. Its translation: CASSQDRGSGLPQETQYF.

The V and J genes are TRBV5-1 and TRBJ2-3; D is possibly TRBD2 (6 bases). CDR1 is SGHRS and CDR2 is YFSETQ in the germline V gene. Trimming removed 2 bases from V and 1 base from J, with 17 bases in between. The CDR3 has 17 residues. The CDR3 is CASSFGWGRSGTDTQYF. CDR3 bases: TGCGCCAGCAGCTTTGGTTGGGGGAGGAGTGGCACAGATACGCAGTATTTT.

The chain is built from TRBV5-1 and TRBJ1-2; D possibly corresponds to TRBD1 (6 bases). This CDR3 is 13 amino acids long. V was pared by 4 bases and J by 5 bases, with 12 bases between. The germline V gene encodes CDR1 SGHRS and CDR2 YFSETQ. CDR3 sequence (DNA): TGCGCCAGCAGCGAACAGGGAGCATATGGCTACACCTTC. As protein: CASSEQGAYGYTF.

This chain connects TRBV2 to TRBJ1-1, with D maybe TRBD1 (5 bases). Looked up from germline, CDR1 is SNHLY and CDR2 is FYNNEI. The CDR3 is 16 amino acids. The V end lost 3 bases, the J end lost 0 bases, and 14 bases lay between the germline ends. CDR3 sequence (DNA): TGTGCCAGCAGTGAGGAAGGCAGGGCGATGAACACTGAAGCTTTCTTT. Amino acid sequence: CASSEEGRAMNTEAFF.

The J gene is TRBJ2-7, the V gene TRBV5-1; 10 nucleotides agree with TRBD2. Trimming took 7 bases from V and 0 from J; bases not matched to a gene: 7. Per the germline V gene, CDR1 is SGHRS and CDR2 is YFSETQ. There are 15 residues in the CDR3. The CDR3 spells CASDLGTSDSYEQYF. The CDR3 DNA follows: TGCGCCAGCGACCTCGGGACTAGCGACTCCTACGAGCAGTACTTC. Based on the CDR3 plus reference TRBV5-1 and TRBJ2-7, the full variable domain is KAGVTQTPRYLIKTRGQQVTLSCSPISGHRSVSWYQQTPGQGLQFLFEYFSETQRNKGNFPGRFSGRQFSNSRSEMNVSTLELGDSALYLCASDLGTSDSYEQYFGPGTRLTVT.

The V call is TRBV6-5, the J call TRBJ2-7; no reliable D call. The CDR3 is 11 amino acids. Germline CDR1 MNHEY, CDR2 SVGAGI. Trimming cost V 7 bases and J 4 bases, with 8 bases left between them. The CDR3 loop is CASKWGYEQYF. CDR3 bases: TGTGCCAGCAAGTGGGGATACGAGCAGTACTTC.

The V gene is TRBV3-1 (or the pseudogene TRBV3-2), the J gene TRBJ2-1, with TRBD1 as a possible D gene (6 bases). The CDR3 runs 13 residues. Per germline, CDR1 LGHDT and CDR2 YNNKEL (reference sequence). V was clipped by 4 bases and J by 5 bases, with 9 bases between them. CDR3 nucleotides: TGTGCCAGCAGCCTATACAGGGACAATGAGCAGTTCTTC. This gives the protein CASSLYRDNEQFF.

The chain joins TRBV12-5 to TRBJ2-1; TRBD1 matches at 10 bases. Germline CDR1 is LGHNT and CDR2 is FRNRAP. CDR3 size: 17 residues. V gave up 0 bases and J gave up 4 bases; unmatched junction bases: 6. The CDR3 DNA reads as TGTGCTAGTGGTTTGGTGACAGGGGGCTATTTATACAATGAGCAGTTCTTC. Its translation is CASGLVTGGYLYNEQFF. Variable domain in full (rest from reference TRBV12-5 and TRBJ2-1): DARVTQTPRHKVTEMGQEVTMRCQPILGHNTVFWYRQTMMQGLELLAYFRNRAPLDDSGMPKDRFSAEMPDATLATLKIQPSEPRDSAVYFCASGLVTGGYLYNEQFFGPGTRLTVL.

V gene TRBV4-2 combines with J gene TRBJ2-1, with 16 bases lining up with TRBD2. In germline, CDR1 is LGHNA, CDR2 YNFKEQ. The CDR3 is 19 amino acids. The ends lost 0 bases at V and 3 bases at J; junction bases unmatched: 5. CDR3 nucleotide sequence: TGTGCCAGCAGCCAAGAGGGACTAGCGGGGGGGCTGAGCTACAATGAGCAGTTCTTC. It yields the protein CASSQEGLAGGLSYNEQFF.

The genes are TRBV9 and TRBJ2-7; a possible D gene is TRBD2 (7 bases). Looked up from germline, CDR1 is SGDLS and CDR2 is YYNGEE. The CDR3 totals 16 residues. V was trimmed by 4 bases and J by 1 base, leaving 18 bases between them. CDR3 sequence: CASSLRGGESSYEQYF. CDR3 nucleotides: TGTGCCAGCAGCCTGAGGGGGGGGGAGTCATCCTACGAGCAGTACTTC. The full variable domain, rest sourced from reference TRBV9 and TRBJ2-7, is DSGVTQTPKHLITATGQRVTLRCSPRSGDLSVYWYQQSLDQGLQFLIQYYNGEERAKGNILERFSAQQFPDLHSELNLSSLELGDSALYFCASSLRGGESSYEQYFGPGTRLTVT.

The chain has TRBV4-1 and TRBJ1-6, with D perhaps TRBD1 (6 bases). V was pared by 0 bases and J by 9 bases, with 18 bases between. The germline V gene encodes CDR1 MGHRA and CDR2 YSYEKL. The CDR3 loop spans 17 amino acids. This CDR3 is CASSQDRTAPLISPLHF. The CDR3 DNA is TGCGCCAGCAGCCAAGACCGGACAGCCCCTCTAATTTCACCCCTCCACTTT.

The table lists this clone with a few counts. The chain links TRBV6-1 to TRBJ1-1, with D tentatively TRBD1 (6 bases). The CDR3 is 16 amino acids. Trimming stripped 1 base from V and 4 bases from J, with 16 bases between. Looked up from germline, CDR1 is MNHNS and CDR2 is SASEGT. CDR3 protein: CASSEGDFTGSTEAFF. For the CDR3, the DNA is TGTGCCAGCAGTGAAGGGGATTTTACAGGGAGCACTGAAGCTTTCTTT.

The rearrangement links TRBV11-2 to TRBJ2-1; 15 nucleotides match TRBD2. The germline CDR1 and CDR2 sequences are SGHAT and FQNNGV. This CDR3 is built from 17 residues. Trimming at V came to 5 bases and at J to 0 bases, leaving 2 bases not matched to a gene. CDR3 region: CASSPGLAGGSYNEQFF. For the CDR3, the DNA is TGTGCCAGCAGCCCGGGACTAGCGGGAGGCTCCTACAATGAGCAGTTCTTC. The whole variable domain, filled in from reference TRBV11-2 and TRBJ2-1, reads EAGVAQSPRYKIIEKRQSVAFWCNPISGHATLYWYQQILGQGPKLLIQFQNNGVVDDSQLPKDRFSAERLKGVDSTLKIQPAKLEDSAVYLCASSPGLAGGSYNEQFFGPGTRLTVL.

This chain joins TRBV7-9 and TRBJ2-1; weak D call: TRBD2 (6 bases). With 1 base removed from V and 0 bases from J, the gap between germline ends came to 16 bases. Germline assignment: CDR1 SEHNR and CDR2 FQNEAQ (reference sequence). This CDR3 contains 18 residues. The CDR3 sequence: CASSLVIGSPISYNEQFF. The CDR3 nucleotides read TGTGCCAGCAGCTTAGTCATCGGGAGCCCTATCTCCTACAATGAGCAGTTCTTC.

The V and J genes are TRBV27 and TRBJ1-6; 8 bases line up with TRBD1. Per germline, CDR1 MNHEY and CDR2 SMNVEV (reference sequence). This CDR3 is built from 14 residues. V lost 7 bases, J lost 7 bases, and 6 bases stayed unmatched. The CDR3 protein is CASTWTGNNSPLHF. The DNA of the CDR3 is TGTGCCAGCACTTGGACAGGGAACAATTCACCCCTCCACTTT.

The chain recombines TRBV18 with TRBJ2-7; weak D call: TRBD2 (6 bases). The CDR3 totals 13 residues. The germline V and J ends were trimmed by 2 bases and 10 bases, with 15 bases remaining between them. Germline V gives CDR1 KGHSH, CDR2 LQKENI. The CDR3 region has the DNA TGTGCCAGCTCACCAGGGACTGTAGGAGGACAGTACTTC. Translating it yields CASSPGTVGGQYF.

CDR3 DNA sequence: TGCGCCAGCAGCCAACAGACTAGCGGGGGTTCCTACAATGAGCAGTTCTTC. Translated: CASSQQTSGGSYNEQFF. This chain links TRBV4-1 with TRBJ2-1; 12 bases map to TRBD2. Germline values: CDR1 MGHRA, CDR2 YSYEKL. CDR3 length: 17 residues. V was clipped by 2 bases and J by 1 base; unmatched bases: 3.

This chain joins TRBV24-1 and TRBJ2-7; no clear D. Trimming cost V 4 bases and J 0 bases, with 9 bases left between them. The CDR3 has 14 residues. In germline, CDR1 is KGHDR, CDR2 SFDVKD. This CDR3 is CATSDADSSYEQYF. CDR3 in DNA: TGTGCCACCAGTGACGCGGATAGCTCCTACGAGCAGTACTTC.

The rearrangement joins TRBV7-9 to TRBJ1-3; 7 bases fit TRBD1. The CDR3 runs 16 residues. After removal of 5 bases from V and 2 bases from J, the junction contained 9 bases not matched to a gene. Per the germline V gene, CDR1 is SEHNR and CDR2 is FQNEAQ (reference sequence). The CDR3 sequence is CASSDRQGSAGNTIYF. CDR3 nucleotides: TGTGCCAGCAGCGACCGACAGGGATCTGCTGGAAACACCATATATTTT.

By proportion, this clone is medium-sized. V gene TRBV6-1 combines with J gene TRBJ1-2; a possible D gene is TRBD1 (6 bases). The CDR3 totals 16 residues. V was cut by 2 bases and J by 4 bases, with 17 bases left in between. CDR1 is MNHNS and CDR2 is SASEGT in the germline V gene. CDR3 region: CASSESGGRGGYGYTF. For the CDR3, the DNA is TGTGCCAGCAGTGAAAGCGGGGGCAGGGGTGGCTATGGCTACACCTTC.

The chain couples TRBV29-1 to TRBJ2-2, with 7 bases matching TRBD1. The CDR3 covers 13 residues. Trimming cost V 6 bases and J 0 bases; bases outside gene matches: 1. From germline, CDR1 is SQVTM and CDR2 ANQGSEA. CDR3 loop: CSVGTANTGELFF. The CDR3 DNA reads as TGCAGCGTCGGGACAGCGAACACCGGGGAGCTGTTTTTT.

The chain is built from TRBV24-1 and TRBJ2-5; D gene ambiguous. Trimming removed 6 bases at V and 9 bases at J, with 7 bases between. This CDR3 has 10 amino acids. Germline V CDR1 and CDR2: KGHDR, SFDVKD. Here the CDR3 reads CATSPRAQYF. The CDR3 DNA sequence: TGTGCCACCAGTCCCCGCGCCCAGTACTTC.

This CDR3 reads CATSARGGREVEDTQYF. CDR3 bases: TGTGCCACCAGTGCCCGTGGGGGGAGGGAGGTGGAAGATACGCAGTATTTT. This chain joins TRBV24-1 and TRBJ2-3; 7 bases match TRBD2. The CDR3 contains 17 residues. The V gene end was trimmed by 5 bases and the J gene end by 5 bases; junction bases not matched to a gene: 15. CDR1 is KGHDR and CDR2 is SFDVKD in the germline V gene.

J is TRBJ2-7 and V is TRBV5-1, with D perhaps assigned TRBD1 or TRBD2 (5 bases each). The CDR3 sequence is 13 residues long. The germline V gene has CDR1 SGHRS and CDR2 YFSETQ. V was trimmed by 4 bases and J by 2 bases, leaving 10 bases between them. CDR3 in DNA: TGCGCCAGCAGCGGGGACGCCACCTACGAGCAGTACTTC. Its protein is CASSGDATYEQYF. The full variable domain, with the rest looked up from reference TRBV5-1 and TRBJ2-7, is KAGVTQTPRYLIKTRGQQVTLSCSPISGHRSVSWYQQTPGQGLQFLFEYFSETQRNKGNFPGRFSGRQFSNSRSEMNVSTLELGDSALYLCASSGDATYEQYFGPGTRLTVT.

This clone was detected once. The chain is built from TRBV6-5 and TRBJ2-1, with TRBD2 identical over 9 bases. V gave up 5 bases and J gave up 4 bases; unmatched junction bases: 6. CDR1 and CDR2 (germline): MNHEY, SVGAGI. CDR3 size: 15 residues. CDR3 region: CASSRSSGRYNEQFF. The CDR3 nucleotides are TGTGCCAGCAGTAGGAGCAGCGGGAGGTACAATGAGCAGTTCTTC.